One sample yielded the 15 T cell receptor beta chains listed below, sequenced in a study of response to subunit inactivated influenza vaccine. TCRdb passed the RT-PCR reads through MiXCR, listing each CDR3 protein once. The sample holds around 570,000 distinct CDR3 sequences, approximately 10% seen once. This sample also appeared in a second study, on T cells expressing NK-cell markers. As reported in that work: UMI-tagged 5'RACE template switching yielded the TCR beta cDNA.

The sequencing used PBMCs from blood, collected on the day of vaccination. Receptors were obtained from a man between 50 and 59 years old who received an inactivated influenza vaccine.

The V gene is TRBV5-1, the J gene TRBJ2-1, with D maybe TRBD1 (6 bases). This CDR3 spans 15 amino acids. Deletions cut 4 bases from V and 1 base from J, with 12 bases between. CDR1 and CDR2 from the germline V gene are SGHRS and YFSETQ. The CDR3 region has the DNA TGCGCCAGCAGCCAGGGGTCAACTTCCTACAATGAGCAGTTCTTC. Translation gives CASSQGSTSYNEQFF.

V is TRBV6-5 and J is TRBJ2-7; 8 nucleotides line up with TRBD1. CDR3 length equals 17 residues. After removal of 0 bases from V and 2 bases from J, the junction contained 9 bases not matched to a gene. Looked up from germline, CDR1 is MNHEY and CDR2 is SVGAGI. CDR3 region: CASSYSLAGQGTYEQYF. The CDR3 DNA reads as TGTGCCAGCAGTTACTCGTTAGCCGGACAGGGAACCTACGAGCAGTACTTC.

The rearrangement joins TRBV11-1 to TRBJ2-1; 8 bases agree with TRBD2. Trimming took 1 base from V and 4 from J; bases not matched to a gene: 6. CDR3 size: 16 residues. Germline loops: CDR1 SGHAT, CDR2 FQDESV (reference sequence). CDR3 in DNA: TGTGCCAGCAGCTTAGAATCTGCGGGGGGATACAATGAGCAGTTCTTC. Translation: CASSLESAGGYNEQFF.

This chain connects TRBV4-1 to TRBJ1-4, with 7 bases fitting TRBD1. This CDR3 region has 16 residues. V lost 1 base to trimming and J lost 0 bases; unmatched junction nucleotides: 2. Germline values: CDR1 MGHRA, CDR2 YSYEKL. The CDR3 DNA follows: TGCGCCAGCAGCCAAGGGGACAGAGCAACTAATGAAAAACTGTTTTTT. As protein: CASSQGDRATNEKLFF.

The CDR3 protein is CASSMGLRGLSYEQYF. The CDR3 region has the DNA TGTGCCAGCAGTATGGGATTACGGGGGTTATCCTACGAGCAGTACTTC. J is TRBJ2-7 and V is TRBV2; TRBD2 is a possible D gene (6 bases). Germline V CDR1 and CDR2: SNHLY, FYNNEI. Trimming removed 5 bases from V and 1 base from J, with 18 bases in between. CDR3 size: 16 residues.

V gene TRBV28 combines with J gene TRBJ2-2; perhaps TRBD2 as D (6 bases). This CDR3 comprises 14 residues. CDR1 is MDHEN and CDR2 is SYDVKM in the germline V gene. V lost 5 bases and J lost 7, with 14 bases in between. CDR3 amino acids: CASSELGRDGELFF. The CDR3, as DNA: TGTGCCAGCAGTGAACTGGGGCGGGACGGGGAGCTGTTTTTT.

The sample holds a few counts of this clonotype. This chain joins TRBV5-1 and TRBJ2-7; D not certain. The germline V and J ends were trimmed by 4 bases and 3 bases, with 8 bases remaining between them. Germline assignment: CDR1 SGHRS and CDR2 YFSETQ. The CDR3 length is 12 residues. The DNA for the CDR3 is TGCGCCAGCAGCGGAGAGGTCTACGAGCAGTACTTC. This encodes CASSGEVYEQYF.

There are a few counts of this clonotype. The chain joins TRBV12-3 or TRBV12-4 to TRBJ2-2; possible D gene TRBD2, 5 bases. The CDR3 sequence is 16 residues long. V dropped 4 bases and J dropped 7 bases, with 19 bases sitting between them. CDR3 region: CASSSGPRARGGELFF. CDR3 nucleotide sequence: TGTGCCAGCAGTTCCGGGCCCCGCGCCCGGGGCGGGGAGCTGTTTTTT.

The rearrangement joins TRBV15 to TRBJ2-5, with 13 positions matching TRBD2. Germline values: CDR1 LNHNV, CDR2 YYDKDF (reference sequence). The CDR3 is 17 amino acids. V shed 0 bases and J 5 bases; nucleotides not matched to a gene: 6. In nucleotides, the CDR3 is TGTGCCACCAGCAGAGATGCACTAGCGGGAGGGCGGGAGACCCAGTACTTC. Amino acids: CATSRDALAGGRETQYF.

The chain recombines TRBV3-1 with TRBJ2-1; D call uncertain. This CDR3 contains 14 residues. CDR1 is LGHDT, CDR2 YNNKEL, per germline (reference sequence). The V and J ends lost 0 bases and 3 bases respectively, with 6 bases between them. CDR3 sequence reads: CASSQDRFYNEQFF. In nucleotides, the CDR3 is TGTGCCAGCAGCCAAGATCGTTTCTACAATGAGCAGTTCTTC.

The table lists this clonotype with many counts. The genes are TRBV6-2 or TRBV6-3 and TRBJ2-1, with TRBD1 matching over 8 bases. Germline trimming cut 0 bases from V and 1 base from J; bases unmatched to any gene: 17. From germline, CDR1 is MNHEY and CDR2 SVGEGT. The length of the CDR3 is 21 residues. The CDR3 DNA reads as TGTGCCAGCAGTTACTCGAGGCCCCAGGGGGCCCGGGGATTTTCCTACAATGAGCAGTTCTTC. Amino acid sequence: CASSYSRPQGARGFSYNEQFF.

The sample holds a few counts of this clonotype. The chain has TRBV11-3 and TRBJ1-1; D is undetermined. There are 14 residues in the CDR3. V was trimmed by 1 base and J by 2 bases, leaving 8 bases between them. The germline V gene encodes CDR1 SGHNT and CDR2 YENEEA. CDR3: CASSLGTHNTEAFF. CDR3 nucleotides: TGTGCCAGCAGCTTAGGGACCCATAACACTGAAGCTTTCTTT.

This clonotype was detected ten times or more. The V gene is TRBV4-3, the J gene TRBJ1-4; D remains unclear. Per the germline V gene, CDR1 is LGHNA and CDR2 is YSLEER. The V gene lost 0 bases and the J gene lost 0 bases, with 11 bases spanning the gap. The CDR3 contains 17 residues. The DNA of the CDR3 is TGCGCCAGCAGCCAAGATGTAATCGGGTCAACTAATGAAAAACTGTTTTTT. This encodes CASSQDVIGSTNEKLFF.

This clonotype was counted only a few times. V gene TRBV6-2 or TRBV6-3 combines with J gene TRBJ2-7; 7 positions agree with TRBD2. The CDR3 spans 15 residues. Looked up from germline, CDR1 is MNHEY and CDR2 is SVGEGT. J was trimmed by 5 bases and V by 0 bases; bases with no gene match: 7. This chain's CDR3 is CASSYSISGLDEQYF. The DNA of the CDR3 is TGTGCCAGCAGTTACTCGATCTCCGGACTAGACGAGCAGTACTTC.

The sample holds many counts of this clonotype. In DNA, the CDR3 is TGCGCCAGCAGCCAAGAGGAGCGGGGGGGCTGGAAGACCCAGTACTTC. Protein product: CASSQEERGGWKTQYF. V and J are TRBV4-1 and TRBJ2-5; 10 bases are shared with TRBD2. Germline V CDR1 and CDR2: MGHRA, YSYEKL. V trimming: 0 bases; J trimming: 6 bases; junction bases outside the gene matches: 7. The length of the CDR3 is 16 residues.